The sequence of this T cell receptor (beta chain) was determined in a study of shared clonotypes between healthy human individuals. As handled by the study authors: Filtering differed, since immunoSEQ gave only junction sequences and no quality scores. Produced via immunoSEQ multiplex PCR; TCRdb's table is partial and in-frame only. The DNA was the basis for D and trimming; V, J and clone size are from that table. Here the sample spans about 530,000 clones, almost 80% being singletons. The CDR3 consists of 15 residues. Per the germline V gene, CDR1 is SGHRS and CDR2 is YFSETQ. V was pared by 1 base and J by 3 bases, with 14 bases between. The study used approximately 92 million PBMCs per unsorted sample for genomic DNA.

This sequence joins TRBV5-1 and TRBJ2-7; the D gene could be TRBD1 or TRBD2 (5 bases each). Input material: PBMCs. The source of this sequence is a woman aged 40 to 50 in good health. Some clones in this sample may be carry-over from other donors' samples. The CDR3 here is CASSLSGTQYYEQYF. The DNA of the CDR3 is TGCGCCAGCAGCTTGTCGGGGACCCAATACTACGAGCAGTACTTC.